These 2 T cell receptor beta chains originate from one sample sequenced in a study of cytomegalovirus exposure and HLA in healthy donors. The study ran its PCR with 60 Vbeta and 13 Jbeta primers. The data were produced by immunoSEQ multiplex PCR, yet TCRdb's version contains in-frame clones alone and is incomplete. This repertoire shows about 62,000 clones, under 80% found once; its top ten account for under 6%. Sequencing was performed on PBMCs. The receptors stem from a woman in her twenties or thirties in good health and CMV-seronegative.

This chain uses TRBV20-1 with TRBJ2-1; unclear D gene. Germline CDR1 reads DFQATT; CDR2 reads SNEGSKA (reference sequence). Trimming shortened V by 4 bases and J by 8 bases, and 6 bases separated the two germline ends. This CDR3 is built from 10 residues. The CDR3 here is CSATTYEQFF. CDR3 DNA: TGCAGTGCTACTACCTATGAGCAGTTCTTC.

The chain links TRBV6-5 to TRBJ2-1, with D unresolved. CDR1 is MNHEY, CDR2 SVGAGI, per germline. V lost 2 bases and J lost 0, with 5 bases in between. The CDR3 runs to 14 residues. The CDR3 region has the DNA TGTGCCAGCAGTTACCGCAGCTCCTACAATGAGCAGTTCTTC. Translation: CASSYRSSYNEQFF.